A single T cell receptor beta chain is shown here with its context. Its matching antigen is unknown. This CDR3 contains 18 residues. The germline V and J ends were trimmed by 0 bases and 4 bases, with 18 bases remaining between them. Germline CDR1 and CDR2: MDHEN and SYDVKM. Both 60 Vbeta primers and 13 Jbeta primers went into the PCR. The repertoire was sequenced with immunoSEQ multiplex PCR; TCRdb's copy has only in-frame clones and lacks some. The top ten clones hold approximately 6.7% of a sample with roughly 180,000 clones, 75% to 85% of them seen once. This sample is part of a study of cytomegalovirus exposure and HLA in healthy donors. Study-wide results and limits: Upon later analysis, HLA-associated TCR beta chains proved more clonally expanded than other, equally common chains.

The source of this sequence is a man aged 25-40 years in good health and CMV-seropositive. Specimen: PBMCs. The chain has TRBV28 and TRBJ1-4, with D possibly TRBD1 on 6 matching bases. CDR3 coding DNA: TGTGCCAGCAGTTTATGGGGGAAGGGGGGGCTGGATAATGAAAAACTGTTTTTT. It specifies CASSLWGKGGLDNEKLFF.